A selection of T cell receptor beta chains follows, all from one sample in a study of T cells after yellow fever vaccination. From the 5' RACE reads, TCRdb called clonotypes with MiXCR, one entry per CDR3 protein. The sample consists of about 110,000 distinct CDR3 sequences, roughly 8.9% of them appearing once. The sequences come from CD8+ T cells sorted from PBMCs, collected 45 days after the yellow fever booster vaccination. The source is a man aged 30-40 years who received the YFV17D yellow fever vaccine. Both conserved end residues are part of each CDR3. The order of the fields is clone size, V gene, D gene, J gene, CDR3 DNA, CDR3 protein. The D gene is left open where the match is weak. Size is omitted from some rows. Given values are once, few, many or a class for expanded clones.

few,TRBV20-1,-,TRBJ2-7,TGCAGTGCTAGAGATTCAGCCCCCAGGGGCGGGTACGAGCAGTACTTC,CSARDSAPRGGYEQYF
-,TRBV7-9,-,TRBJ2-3,TGTGCCAGCAGCTCCCAGGCGTCCACAGATACGCAGTATTTT,CASSSQASTDTQYF
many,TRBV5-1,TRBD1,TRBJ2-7,TGCGCCAGCAGCTTGGACCGGGACAGGGCATCCTACGAGCAGTACTTC,CASSLDRDRASYEQYF
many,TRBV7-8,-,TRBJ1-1,TGTGCCAGCAGCTTAAATAATGGGGCGCGGTTGACAGAGAACACTGAAGCTTTCTTT,CASSLNNGARLTENTEAFF
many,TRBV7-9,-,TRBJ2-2,TGTGCCAGCAGCTCTCTCAACACCGGGGAGCTGTTTTTT,CASSSLNTGELFF
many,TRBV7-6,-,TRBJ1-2,TGTGCCAGCAGCTTAGTAGGGGATCCCGGCTACACCTTC,CASSLVGDPGYTF
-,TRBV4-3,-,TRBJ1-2,TGCGCCAGCAGCCAAGATGCAGTTTCGGCCCTCTATGGCTACACCTTC,CASSQDAVSALYGYTF
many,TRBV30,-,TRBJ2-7,TGTGCCTTATACCGCCCCCATGGGGAGCAGTACTTC,CALYRPHGEQYF
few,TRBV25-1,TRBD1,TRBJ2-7,TGTGCCAGCGGCCCGGGACAGGGGCGGCCCGAGCAGTACTTC,CASGPGQGRPEQYF
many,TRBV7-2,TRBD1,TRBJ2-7,TGTGCCAGCAGCGTAACGGGACAGGGGATCCACGAGCAGTACTTC,CASSVTGQGIHEQYF
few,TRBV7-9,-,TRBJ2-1,TGTGCCAGCAGCCAGGGGATAGAGCAGTTCTTC,CASSQGIEQFF
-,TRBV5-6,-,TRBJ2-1,TGTGCCAGCAGCCTCCGGCCCTACAATGAGCAGTTCTTC,CASSLRPYNEQFF
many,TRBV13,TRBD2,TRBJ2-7,TGTGCCAGCAGCCCATGGACTAGCGGGAGGAATTACGAGCAGTACTTC,CASSPWTSGRNYEQYF
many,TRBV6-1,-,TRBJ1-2,TGTGCCAGCACAATTACGACGGGGGCCAACTATGGCTACACCTTC,CASTITTGANYGYTF
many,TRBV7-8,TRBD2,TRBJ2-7,TGTGCCAGCAGCTTATCCTCCCGCCCAGCGGGAAAGAACGAGCAGTACTTC,CASSLSSRPAGKNEQYF
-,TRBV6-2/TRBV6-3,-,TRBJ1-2,TGTGCCAGCAGCTTATTCGGTGGGAACTATGGCTACACCTTC,CASSLFGGNYGYTF
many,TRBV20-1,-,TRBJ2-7,TGCAGTGCCCCTCGGGGCTACGAGCAGTACTTC,CSAPRGYEQYF
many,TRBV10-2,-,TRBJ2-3,TGCGCCAGCAGTGAGTCAATGGGAATGGGAGAGGATACGCAGTATTTT,CASSESMGMGEDTQYF
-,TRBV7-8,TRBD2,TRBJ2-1,TGTGCCAGCAGCCCCCGACTAGCGGGAGTTGGGAATGAGCAGTTCTTC,CASSPRLAGVGNEQFF
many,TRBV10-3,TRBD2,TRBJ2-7,TGTGCCATCAGTGTCGGAGGACTAGCCCCCTACGAGCAGTACTTC,CAISVGGLAPYEQYF
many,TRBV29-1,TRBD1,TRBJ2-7,TGCAGCGGGGGACAGGGGTACGAGCAGTACTTC,CSGGQGYEQYF
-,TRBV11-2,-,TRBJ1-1,TGTGCCAGCAGCTTAATTGCGGGGGGCTCGGGAGGGATGAACACTGAAGCTTTCTTT,CASSLIAGGSGGMNTEAFF
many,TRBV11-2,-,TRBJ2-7,TGTGCCTACCGAGGTATGAATACCTACGAGCAGTACTTC,CAYRGMNTYEQYF
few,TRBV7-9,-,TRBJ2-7,TGTGCCAGCAGCCTCCGACAGGATATCGAGCAGTACTTC,CASSLRQDIEQYF
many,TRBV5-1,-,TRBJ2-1,TGCGCCAGCAGCCCCGTGGTGGAAAATGAGCAGTTCTTC,CASSPVVENEQFF
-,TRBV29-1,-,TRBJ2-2,TGCAGCGTTGATAGGGGGTCCACCGGGGAGCTGTTTTTT,CSVDRGSTGELFF
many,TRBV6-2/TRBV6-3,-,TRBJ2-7,TGTGCCAGCAGTCCTCGACGGGGCCCCTCCTCCTACGAGCAGTACTTC,CASSPRRGPSSYEQYF
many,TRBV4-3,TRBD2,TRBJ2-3,TGCGCCAGCAGCCAAGAAGGAGCGGGAGGGTCAGATACGCAGTATTTT,CASSQEGAGGSDTQYF
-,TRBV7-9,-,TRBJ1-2,TGTGCCAGCAGCTTAGGACAGGTAGACGGCTATGGCTACACCTTC,CASSLGQVDGYGYTF
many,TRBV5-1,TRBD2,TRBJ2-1,TGCGCCAGCAGCTTAGGGACTAGCGGGAGGGATGAGCAGTTCTTC,CASSLGTSGRDEQFF
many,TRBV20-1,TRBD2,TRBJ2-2,TGCAGTGCTAGACACCCTAGCGGGACTATAGCCGGGGAGCTGTTTTTT,CSARHPSGTIAGELFF
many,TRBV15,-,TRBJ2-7,TGTGCCACCAGCAGAGTAAGGGGCTCCTACGAGCAGTACTTC,CATSRVRGSYEQYF
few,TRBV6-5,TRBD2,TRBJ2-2,TGTGCCAGCAGTTATACATGGGTACTAGCGGCGAACACCGGGGAGCTGTTTTTT,CASSYTWVLAANTGELFF
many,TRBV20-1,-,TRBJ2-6,TGCAGTGCTACCAGGCGCAGCTCTGGGGCCAACGTCCTGACTTTC,CSATRRSSGANVLTF
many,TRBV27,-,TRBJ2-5,TGTGCCAGCAGTCAATTGGGCCTAGCTTCGCAAGAGACCCAGTACTTC,CASSQLGLASQETQYF
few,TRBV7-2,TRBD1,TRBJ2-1,TGTGCCAGCAGCTCGAACCGGGACAGGGTCTACAATGAGCAGTTCTTC,CASSSNRDRVYNEQFF
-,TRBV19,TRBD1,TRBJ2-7,TGTGCCAGTAGTATTCGGGGACAGGGGTCTTCTGAGCAGTACTTC,CASSIRGQGSSEQYF
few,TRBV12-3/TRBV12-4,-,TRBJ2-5,TGTGCCAGCAGTTCTGGGTTTGAAGAGACCCAGTACTTC,CASSSGFEETQYF
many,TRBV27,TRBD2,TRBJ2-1,TGTGCCAGCAGGCGTTTTACGGGAGGGCTAGCAGATGAGCAGTTCTTC,CASRRFTGGLADEQFF
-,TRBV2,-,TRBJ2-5,TGTGCCAGCAGTGGGATTCAAGAGACCCAGTACTTC,CASSGIQETQYF
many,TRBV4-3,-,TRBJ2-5,TGCGCCAGCAGCCAATATCACGGAGGGGAGACCCAGTACTTC,CASSQYHGGETQYF
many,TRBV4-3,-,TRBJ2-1,TGCGCCAGCAGCCAAGATCGGAATGAGCAGTTCTTC,CASSQDRNEQFF
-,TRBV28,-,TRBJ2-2,TGTGCCAGCAGTTTTATAACCGGGGAGCTGTTTTTT,CASSFITGELFF
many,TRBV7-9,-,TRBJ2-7,TGTGCCAGCAGCCCGGCTCACTACGAGCAGTACTTC,CASSPAHYEQYF
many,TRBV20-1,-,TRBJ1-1,TGCAGTGCTAGCTCCTTACAGGGTTACACTGAAGCTTTCTTT,CSASSLQGYTEAFF
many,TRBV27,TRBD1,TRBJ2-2,TGTGCCAGCAGTAAACAGGGGACCGGGGAGCTGTTTTTT,CASSKQGTGELFF
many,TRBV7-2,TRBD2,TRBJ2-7,TGTGCCAGCAGCTTTAGCGGGAGTACCTACGAGCAGTACTTC,CASSFSGSTYEQYF
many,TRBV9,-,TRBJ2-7,TGTGCCAGCAGTCCGGGCTCCTACGAGCAGTACTTC,CASSPGSYEQYF
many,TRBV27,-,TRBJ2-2,TGTGCCAGCAGTTTGATCGCCGGGGAGCTGTTTTTT,CASSLIAGELFF
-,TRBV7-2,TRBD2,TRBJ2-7,TGTGCCAGCAGCTTACGGTCTAGCGGGAGTCTGGCCTACGAGCAGTACTTC,CASSLRSSGSLAYEQYF
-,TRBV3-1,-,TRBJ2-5,TGTGCCAGCAGCCAAGATTTCGCCAGCGAAGAGACCCAGTACTTC,CASSQDFASEETQYF
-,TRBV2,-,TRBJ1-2,TGTGCCATCAATAAGCAGGTCGGAGATGGCTACACCTTC,CAINKQVGDGYTF
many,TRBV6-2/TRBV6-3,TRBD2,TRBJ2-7,TGTGCCAGCAGTTACCCCATGGTAGCGGGCCTCTACGAGCAGTACTTC,CASSYPMVAGLYEQYF
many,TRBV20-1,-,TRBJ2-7,TGCAGTGCGCAGCGGTCCTACGAGCAGTACTTC,CSAQRSYEQYF
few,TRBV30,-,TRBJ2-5,TGTGCCTGGAGTGAGGCACGTGCGGTGCGGGAGACCCAGTACTTC,CAWSEARAVRETQYF
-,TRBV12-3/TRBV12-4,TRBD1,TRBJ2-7,TGTGCCAGCAGTCCGGGACAGGCCTCCTACGAGCAGTACTTC,CASSPGQASYEQYF
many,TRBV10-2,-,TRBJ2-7,TGCGCCAGCAGAGCCGGGGACGAGCAGTACTTC,CASRAGDEQYF
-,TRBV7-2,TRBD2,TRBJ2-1,TGTGCCAGCAGCTTAGGGTTAGCGGGAGATCGAAGTGAGCAGTTCTTC,CASSLGLAGDRSEQFF
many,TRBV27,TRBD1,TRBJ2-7,TGTGCCAGCAGTTTTTCCGGGACAGGGACCTACGAGCAGTACTTC,CASSFSGTGTYEQYF